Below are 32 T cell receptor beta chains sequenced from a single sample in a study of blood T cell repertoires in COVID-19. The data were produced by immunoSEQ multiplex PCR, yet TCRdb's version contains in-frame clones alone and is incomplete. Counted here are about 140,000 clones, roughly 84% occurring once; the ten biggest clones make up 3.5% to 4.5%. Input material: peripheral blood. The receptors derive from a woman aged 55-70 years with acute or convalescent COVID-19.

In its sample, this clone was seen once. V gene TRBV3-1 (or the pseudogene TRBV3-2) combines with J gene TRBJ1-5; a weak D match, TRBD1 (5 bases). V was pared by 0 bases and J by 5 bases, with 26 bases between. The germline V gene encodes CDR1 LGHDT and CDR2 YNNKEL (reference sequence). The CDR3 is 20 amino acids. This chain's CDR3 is CASSQDAGRGQRDGYQPQHF. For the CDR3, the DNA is TGTGCCAGCAGCCAAGACGCGGGGAGGGGCCAAAGGGACGGGTATCAGCCCCAGCATTTT.

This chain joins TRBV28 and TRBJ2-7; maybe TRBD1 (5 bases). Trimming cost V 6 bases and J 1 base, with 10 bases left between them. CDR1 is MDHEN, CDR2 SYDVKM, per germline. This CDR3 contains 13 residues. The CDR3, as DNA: TGTGCCAGCAGGGGCAGGGAATCCTACGAGCAGTACTTC. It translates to CASRGRESYEQYF.

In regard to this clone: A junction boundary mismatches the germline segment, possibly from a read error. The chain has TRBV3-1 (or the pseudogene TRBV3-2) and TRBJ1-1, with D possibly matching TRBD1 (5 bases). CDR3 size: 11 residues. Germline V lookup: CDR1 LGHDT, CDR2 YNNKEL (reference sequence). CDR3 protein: CASSQGSGVLF. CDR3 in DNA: TGTGCCAGCAGCCAAGGTTCGGGGGTTCTCTTT.

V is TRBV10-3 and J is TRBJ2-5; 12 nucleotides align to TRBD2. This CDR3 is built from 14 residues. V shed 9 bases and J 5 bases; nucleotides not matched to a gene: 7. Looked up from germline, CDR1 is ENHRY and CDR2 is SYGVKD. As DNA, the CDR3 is TGTGCCATATCTAGCGGGAGGGCCGGGGAGACCCAGTACTTC. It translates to CAISSGRAGETQYF.

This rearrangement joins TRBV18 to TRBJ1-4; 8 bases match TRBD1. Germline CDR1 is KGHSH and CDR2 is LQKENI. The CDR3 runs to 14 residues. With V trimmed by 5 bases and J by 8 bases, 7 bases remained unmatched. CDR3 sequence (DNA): TGTGCCAGCTCATCAGGACAGGGTTACGAAAAACTGTTTTTT. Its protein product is CASSSGQGYEKLFF.

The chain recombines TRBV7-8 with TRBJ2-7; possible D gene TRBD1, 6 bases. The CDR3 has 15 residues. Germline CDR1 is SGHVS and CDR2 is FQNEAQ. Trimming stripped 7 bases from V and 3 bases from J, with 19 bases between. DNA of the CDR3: TGTGCCAGCACTAAAGGGGTGGGGGCTAACTACGAGCAGTACTTC. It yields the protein CASTKGVGANYEQYF.

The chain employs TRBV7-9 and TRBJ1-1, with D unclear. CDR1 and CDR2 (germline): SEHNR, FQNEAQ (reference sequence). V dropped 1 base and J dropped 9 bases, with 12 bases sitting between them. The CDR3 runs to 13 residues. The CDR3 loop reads CASSLDRQRQAFF. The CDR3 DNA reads TGTGCCAGCAGCTTAGACCGACAAAGACAAGCTTTCTTT.

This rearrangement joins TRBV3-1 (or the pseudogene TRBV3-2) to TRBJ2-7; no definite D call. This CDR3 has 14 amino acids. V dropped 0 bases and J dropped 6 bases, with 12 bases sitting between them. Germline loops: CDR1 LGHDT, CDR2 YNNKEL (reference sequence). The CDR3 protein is CASSQDRWALEQYF. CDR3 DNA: TGTGCCAGCAGCCAAGATCGTTGGGCGCTCGAGCAGTACTTC.

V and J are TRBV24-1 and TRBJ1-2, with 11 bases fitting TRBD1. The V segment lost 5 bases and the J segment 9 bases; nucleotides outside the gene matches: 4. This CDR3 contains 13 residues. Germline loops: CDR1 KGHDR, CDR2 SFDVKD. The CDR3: CATSAGTGGSYTF. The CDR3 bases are TGTGCCACCAGTGCCGGGACAGGGGGTAGCTACACCTTC.

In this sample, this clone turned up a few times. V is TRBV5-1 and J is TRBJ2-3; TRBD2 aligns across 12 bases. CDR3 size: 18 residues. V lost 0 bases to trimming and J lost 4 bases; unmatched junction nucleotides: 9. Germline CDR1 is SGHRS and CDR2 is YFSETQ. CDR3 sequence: CASSLVGLAGIVSDTQYF. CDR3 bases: TGCGCCAGCAGCTTGGTAGGACTAGCGGGAATCGTGTCAGATACGCAGTATTTT.

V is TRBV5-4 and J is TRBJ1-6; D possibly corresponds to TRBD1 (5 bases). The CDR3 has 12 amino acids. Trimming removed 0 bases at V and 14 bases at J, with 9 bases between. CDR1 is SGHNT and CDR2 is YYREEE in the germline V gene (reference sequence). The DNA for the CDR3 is TGTGCCAGCAGCTTGGCTTCGGGGGCCCTCCACTTT. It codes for CASSLASGALHF.

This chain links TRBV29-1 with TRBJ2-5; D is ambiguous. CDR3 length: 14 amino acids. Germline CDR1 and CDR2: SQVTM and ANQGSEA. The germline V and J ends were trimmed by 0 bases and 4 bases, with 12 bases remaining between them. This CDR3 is CSVEEASRRETQYF. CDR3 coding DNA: TGCAGCGTTGAAGAAGCGAGCCGCAGAGAGACCCAGTACTTC.

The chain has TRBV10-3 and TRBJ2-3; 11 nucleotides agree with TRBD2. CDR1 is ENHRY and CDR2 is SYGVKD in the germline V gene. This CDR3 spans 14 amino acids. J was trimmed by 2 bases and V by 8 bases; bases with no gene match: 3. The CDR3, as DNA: TGTGCCATCGCACTAGCGGGGGACACAGATACGCAGTATTTT. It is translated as CAIALAGDTDTQYF.

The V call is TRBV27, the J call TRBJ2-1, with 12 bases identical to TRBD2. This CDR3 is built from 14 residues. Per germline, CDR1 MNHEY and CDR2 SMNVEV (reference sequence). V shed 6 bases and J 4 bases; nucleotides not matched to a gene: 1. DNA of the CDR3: TGTGCCAGCAGAGGGACTAGCGGGTACAATGAGCAGTTCTTC. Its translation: CASRGTSGYNEQFF.

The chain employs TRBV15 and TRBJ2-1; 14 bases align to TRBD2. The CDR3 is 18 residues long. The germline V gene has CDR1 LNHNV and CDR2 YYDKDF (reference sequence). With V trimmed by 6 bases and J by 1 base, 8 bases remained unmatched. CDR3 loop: CATRGTSGSKVSYNEQFF. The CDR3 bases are TGTGCCACCAGGGGGACTAGCGGGAGTAAGGTTTCCTACAATGAGCAGTTCTTC.

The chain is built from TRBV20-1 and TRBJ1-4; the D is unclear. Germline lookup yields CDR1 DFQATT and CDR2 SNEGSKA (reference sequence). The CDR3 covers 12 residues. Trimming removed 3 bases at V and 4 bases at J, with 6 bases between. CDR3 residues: CSASSGNEKLFF. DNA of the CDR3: TGCAGTGCTAGTTCGGGTAATGAAAAACTGTTTTTT.

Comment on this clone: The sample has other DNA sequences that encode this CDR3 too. As DNA, the CDR3 is TGTGCCAGCAGCCCAGGACAGGGGGCGAACACTGAAGCTTTCTTT. Amino acid sequence: CASSPGQGANTEAFF. The V gene is TRBV11-3, the J gene TRBJ1-1, with 11 bases aligning to TRBD1. Germline loops: CDR1 SGHNT, CDR2 YENEEA. The CDR3 is 15 residues long. Trimming at V came to 5 bases and at J to 1 base, leaving 3 bases not matched to a gene.

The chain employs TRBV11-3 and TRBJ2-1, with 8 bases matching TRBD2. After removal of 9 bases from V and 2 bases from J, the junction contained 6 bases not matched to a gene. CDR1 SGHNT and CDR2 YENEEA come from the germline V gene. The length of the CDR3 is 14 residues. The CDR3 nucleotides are TGTGCCAGTCCCGGGACTAGGGCCTACAATGAGCAGTTCTTC. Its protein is CASPGTRAYNEQFF.

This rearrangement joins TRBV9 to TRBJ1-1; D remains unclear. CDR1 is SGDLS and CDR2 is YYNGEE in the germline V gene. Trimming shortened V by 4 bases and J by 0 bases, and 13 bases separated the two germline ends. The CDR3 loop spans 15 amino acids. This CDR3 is CASSPQVGLNTEAFF. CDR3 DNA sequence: TGTGCCAGCAGCCCCCAAGTCGGGTTGAACACTGAAGCTTTCTTT.

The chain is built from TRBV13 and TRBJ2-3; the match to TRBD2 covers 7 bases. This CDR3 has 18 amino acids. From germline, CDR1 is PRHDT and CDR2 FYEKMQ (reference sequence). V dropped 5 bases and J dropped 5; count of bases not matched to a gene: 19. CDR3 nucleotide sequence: TGTGCCAGCAGCCCCCCACACCATTTTGGCGGGAGACAAGATACGCAGTATTTT. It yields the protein CASSPPHHFGGRQDTQYF.

The CDR3 loop reads CASSLRPGTGGGYGYTF. In DNA, the CDR3 is TGTGCCAGCAGCTTAAGACCCGGGACAGGAGGAGGCTATGGCTACACCTTC. The rearrangement links TRBV7-3 to TRBJ1-2, with TRBD1 matching 8 bases. The CDR3 loop spans 17 amino acids. Trimming at V came to 1 base and at J to 4 bases, leaving 11 bases not matched to a gene. Germline loops: CDR1 SGHTA, CDR2 FQGTGA.

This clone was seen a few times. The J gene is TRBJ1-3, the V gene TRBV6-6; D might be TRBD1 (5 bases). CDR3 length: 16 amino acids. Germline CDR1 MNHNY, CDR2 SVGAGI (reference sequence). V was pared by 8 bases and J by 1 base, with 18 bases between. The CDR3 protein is CASGYPWGGSGNTIYF. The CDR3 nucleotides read TGTGCCAGCGGCTACCCTTGGGGGGGTTCTGGAAACACCATATATTTT.

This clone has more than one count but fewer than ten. This CDR3 reads CASSWASAGNQPQHF. The CDR3 DNA reads TGTGCCAGCAGTTGGGCCTCCGCGGGGAATCAGCCCCAGCATTTT. The genes are TRBV28 and TRBJ1-5, with D unresolved. CDR1 and CDR2 from the germline V gene are MDHEN and SYDVKM. The CDR3 runs 15 residues. V lost 4 bases and J 4 bases, leaving 14 bases between the germline ends.

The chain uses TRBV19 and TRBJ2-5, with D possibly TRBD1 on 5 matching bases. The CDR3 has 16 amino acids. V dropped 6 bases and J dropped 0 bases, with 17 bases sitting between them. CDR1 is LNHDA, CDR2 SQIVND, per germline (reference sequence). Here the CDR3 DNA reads TGTGCCAGTAGAACAACCCAGCCAGGGTACCAAGAGACCCAGTACTTC. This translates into CASRTTQPGYQETQYF. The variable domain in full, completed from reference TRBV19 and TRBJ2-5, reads DGGITQSPKYLFRKEGQNVTLSCEQNLNHDAMYWYRQDPGQGLRLIYYSQIVNDFQKGDIAEGYSVSREKKESFPLTVTSAQKNPTAFYLCASRTTQPGYQETQYFGPGTRLLVL.

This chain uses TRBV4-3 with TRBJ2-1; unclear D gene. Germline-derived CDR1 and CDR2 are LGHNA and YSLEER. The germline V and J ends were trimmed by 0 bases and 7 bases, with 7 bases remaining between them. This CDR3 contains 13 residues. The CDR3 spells CASSQDPKNEQFF. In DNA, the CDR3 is TGCGCCAGCAGCCAAGATCCTAAGAATGAGCAGTTCTTC.

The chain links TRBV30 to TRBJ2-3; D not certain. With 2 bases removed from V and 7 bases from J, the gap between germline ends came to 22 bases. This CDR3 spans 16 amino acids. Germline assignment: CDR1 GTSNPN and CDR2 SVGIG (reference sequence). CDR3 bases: TGTGCCTGGAGTCTCGCTACCGATATACTGTTAAATACGCAGTATTTT. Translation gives CAWSLATDILLNTQYF.

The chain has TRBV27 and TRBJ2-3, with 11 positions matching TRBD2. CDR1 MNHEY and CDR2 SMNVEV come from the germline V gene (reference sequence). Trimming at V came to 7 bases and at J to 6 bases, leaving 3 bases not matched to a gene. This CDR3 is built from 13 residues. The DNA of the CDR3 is TGTGCCAGCAAACTAGCGGGAGCGGATACGCAGTATTTT. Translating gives CASKLAGADTQYF.

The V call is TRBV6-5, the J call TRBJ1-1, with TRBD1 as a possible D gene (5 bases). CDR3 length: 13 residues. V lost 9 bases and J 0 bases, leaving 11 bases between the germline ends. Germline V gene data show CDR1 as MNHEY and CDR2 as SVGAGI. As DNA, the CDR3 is TGTGCCAGTACGGAGGGGTTGAACACTGAAGCTTTCTTT. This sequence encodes CASTEGLNTEAFF.

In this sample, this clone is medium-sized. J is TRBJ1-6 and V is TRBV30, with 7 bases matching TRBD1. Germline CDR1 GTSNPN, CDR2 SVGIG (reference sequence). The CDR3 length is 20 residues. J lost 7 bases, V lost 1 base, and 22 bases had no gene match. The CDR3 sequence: CAWSDPLPRQGGRRNSPLHF. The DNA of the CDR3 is TGTGCCTGGAGTGACCCCTTACCCAGACAGGGAGGAAGGAGGAATTCACCCCTCCACTTT.

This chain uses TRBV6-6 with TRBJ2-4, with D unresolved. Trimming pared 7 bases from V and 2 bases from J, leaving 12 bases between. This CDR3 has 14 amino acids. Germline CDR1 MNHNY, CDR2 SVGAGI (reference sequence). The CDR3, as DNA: TGTGCCAGCAATCCCCCAGGATCCAAAAACATTCAGTACTTC. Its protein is CASNPPGSKNIQYF.

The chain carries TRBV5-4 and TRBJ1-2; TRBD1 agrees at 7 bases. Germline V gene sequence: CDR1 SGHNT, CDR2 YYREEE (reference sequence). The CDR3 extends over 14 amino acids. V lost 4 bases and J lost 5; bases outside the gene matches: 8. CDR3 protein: CASSVERQGYGYTF. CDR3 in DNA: TGTGCCAGCAGCGTGGAGAGACAGGGTTATGGCTACACCTTC.

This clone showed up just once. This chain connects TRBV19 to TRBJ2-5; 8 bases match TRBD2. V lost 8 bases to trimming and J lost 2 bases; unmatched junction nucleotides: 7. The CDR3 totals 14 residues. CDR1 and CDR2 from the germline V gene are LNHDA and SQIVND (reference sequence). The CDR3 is CASAAGGSQETQYF. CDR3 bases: TGTGCCAGTGCGGCGGGAGGCTCACAAGAGACCCAGTACTTC.